One sample yielded the 14 T cell receptor beta chains listed below, sequenced in a study of shared clonotypes between healthy human individuals. Libraries were prepared by immunoSEQ multiplex PCR; TCRdb keeps only in-frame clonotypes and omits some of them. The profile shows a few million clones, 93% of them singletons. The sequencing sample was made of naive CD4+ T cells from PBMCs. As for subset: CD45RA+ positively selected. These receptors all come from a man younger than 35 in good health. Some clones in this sample may be carry-over from other donors' samples.

A remark on this clone: Distinct nucleotide sequences in the sample also encode this CDR3. The V gene is TRBV5-1, the J gene TRBJ1-1; D possibly corresponds to TRBD1 (6 bases). CDR1 and CDR2 from the germline V gene are SGHRS and YFSETQ. CDR3 length equals 14 residues. Between the trimmed V and J ends, which lost 3 bases and 1 base, there was a span of 10 bases. CDR3 nucleotides: TGCGCCAGCAGCTCACAGGGCGGGAACACTGAAGCTTTCTTT. Its protein is CASSSQGGNTEAFF.

This chain links TRBV6-4 with TRBJ2-1; 7 bases agree with TRBD2. The CDR3 sequence is 17 residues long. CDR1 and CDR2 from the germline V gene are MRHNA and SNTAGT. V was clipped by 5 bases and J by 4 bases; unmatched bases: 14. The CDR3 region has the DNA TGTGCCAGCAGTAGCGGTGGTCGGGGGACTACATACAATGAGCAGTTCTTC. This encodes CASSSGGRGTTYNEQFF.

The rearrangement uses TRBV27 and TRBJ2-7; no reliable D call. The germline CDR1 and CDR2 sequences are MNHEY and SMNVEV (reference sequence). The CDR3 totals 15 residues. With 2 bases removed from V and 0 bases from J, the gap between germline ends came to 11 bases. CDR3 loop: CASSLTPVTSYEQYF. DNA of the CDR3: TGTGCCAGCAGTTTAACCCCGGTGACCTCCTACGAGCAGTACTTC.

The chain uses TRBV12-5 and TRBJ2-3; the D is unclear. V lost 1 base, J lost 6 bases, and 2 bases lay in between. CDR3 size: 11 residues. Germline CDR1 and CDR2: LGHNT and FRNRAP. The CDR3 DNA sequence: TGTGCTAGTGGTTTGGCGGATACGCAGTATTTT. As protein: CASGLADTQYF. The complete variable domain, with remaining parts taken from reference TRBV12-5 and TRBJ2-3, reads DARVTQTPRHKVTEMGQEVTMRCQPILGHNTVFWYRQTMMQGLELLAYFRNRAPLDDSGMPKDRFSAEMPDATLATLKIQPSEPRDSAVYFCASGLADTQYFGPGTRLTVL.

This chain uses TRBV7-9 with TRBJ1-2; TRBD1 might be the D (5 bases). CDR1 and CDR2 (germline): SEHNR, FQNEAQ (reference sequence). V was trimmed by 5 bases and J by 5 bases, leaving 18 bases between them. There are 15 residues in the CDR3. The CDR3, as DNA: TGTGCCAGCAGCCCCCGTAGCAATAGGGGATATGGCTACACCTTC. Its protein is CASSPRSNRGYGYTF.

The chain is built from TRBV28 and TRBJ2-1; D is perhaps TRBD2 (6 bases). The CDR3 is made up of 13 amino acids. Germline V gives CDR1 MDHEN, CDR2 SYDVKM. V lost 10 bases, J lost 11 bases, and 21 bases lay in between. CDR3 residues: CATFTRTGLQQFF. The DNA of the CDR3 is TGTGCCACCTTCACAAGGACGGGACTTCAGCAGTTCTTC.

V usage is TRBV19 and J usage is TRBJ2-1; D not resolved. Trimming took off 5 bases at V and 15 bases at J, with 20 bases between the two ends. The germline V gene has CDR1 LNHDA and CDR2 SQIVND (reference sequence). The CDR3 contains 13 residues. CDR3 nucleotide sequence: TGTGCCAGTAGTTCCAAGCCCCCCCTCCCGGGGTTCTTC. Translation gives CASSSKPPLPGFF.

This clone was seen a handful of times. The sample carries other DNA sequences with the same CDR3. The chain carries TRBV2 and TRBJ2-2; 9 bases align to TRBD1. CDR3 length: 15 amino acids. Germline-derived CDR1 and CDR2 are SNHLY and FYNNEI. With 6 bases clipped from V and 1 base from J, the junction kept 3 bases outside the gene matches. The DNA for the CDR3 is TGTGCCAGCAGAGGACAGGGGCGGAACACCGGGGAGCTGTTTTTT. Amino acid sequence: CASRGQGRNTGELFF. The whole variable domain, remainder taken from reference TRBV2 and TRBJ2-2, is EPEVTQTPSHQVTQMGQEVILRCVPISNHLYFYWYRQILGQKVEFLVSFYNNEISEKSEIFDDQFSVERPDGSNFTLKIRSTKLEDSAMYFCASRGQGRNTGELFFGEGSRLTVL.

This chain joins TRBV13 and TRBJ2-7; TRBD2 might be the D (6 bases). Germline lookup yields CDR1 PRHDT and CDR2 FYEKMQ (reference sequence). There are 13 residues in the CDR3. V gave up 5 bases and J gave up 2 bases, with 10 bases separating them. CDR3 DNA: TGTGCCAGCAGCCGACTAGGGCCCTACGAGCAGTACTTC. Its protein product is CASSRLGPYEQYF.

This chain joins TRBV27 and TRBJ2-1, with no clear D. The ends were cut back, 3 bases at V and 6 bases at J, with 15 bases in the middle. CDR3 length equals 15 residues. Germline CDR1 reads MNHEY; CDR2 reads SMNVEV (reference sequence). CDR3 bases: TGTGCCAGCAGTTTCCGGCCGGAGAGGCTCAATGAGCAGTTCTTC. This encodes CASSFRPERLNEQFF.

The sample holds one count of this clone. This CDR3 reads CASSLRSGGYTGELFF. The CDR3 nucleotides are TGTGCCAGCAGTTTACGATCAGGGGGTTACACCGGGGAGCTGTTTTTT. The genes are TRBV28 and TRBJ2-2; 7 nucleotides line up with TRBD1. V was pared by 2 bases and J by 3 bases, with 6 bases of the junction left unmatched. The CDR3 consists of 16 residues. Germline CDR1 and CDR2: MDHEN and SYDVKM.

The chain couples TRBV5-6 to TRBJ2-2; D unclear. This CDR3 is built from 14 residues. Trimming left V 2 bases short and J 5 bases short, with 10 bases between. In germline, CDR1 is SGHDT, CDR2 YYEEEE. The CDR3 bases are TGTGCCAGCAGCTTTAGTAGCTGGACCGGGGAGCTGTTTTTT. It translates to CASSFSSWTGELFF.

The genes are TRBV7-9 and TRBJ2-3, with D possibly being TRBD1 (6 bases). The CDR3 sequence is 15 residues long. From germline, CDR1 is SEHNR and CDR2 FQNEAQ (reference sequence). V was clipped by 8 bases and J by 2 bases, with 17 bases between them. The CDR3 loop is CASGWGQLNTDTQYF. CDR3 coding DNA: TGTGCCAGCGGCTGGGGGCAGCTGAACACAGATACGCAGTATTTT.

CDR3 in amino acids: CASSLLSGGDPPEAFF. As DNA, the CDR3 is TGTGCCAGCAGTTTATTATCAGGGGGCGACCCACCTGAAGCTTTCTTT. The chain couples TRBV28 to TRBJ1-1; 8 bases agree with TRBD1. CDR1 MDHEN and CDR2 SYDVKM come from the germline V gene. The CDR3 extends over 16 amino acids. V lost 1 base, J lost 6 bases, and 10 bases stayed unmatched.